Listed below are T cell receptor beta chains from one sample, sequenced in a study of blood T cells in healthy people across ages. TCRdb re-derived calls from the 5' RACE reads in MiXCR, one entry per CDR3 protein. The repertoire includes some 640,000 distinct CDR3 sequences, roughly 49% of them detected once, and about a third sits in the top ten. Sequencing used blood. The source is a woman in her fifties or sixties in good health. CDR3s include the opening cysteine and the closing phenylalanine or tryptophan. Size values are once, few and many counts, or a class for expanded clones, and some rows have none.

len: 15; abundance: few; v_gene: TRBV4-3; CDR3aa: CASSQDSLSTDTQYF
len: 14; abundance: -; v_gene: TRBV4-2; CDR3aa: CASSVGQVNYGYTF
len: 12; abundance: -; v_gene: TRBV29-1; CDR3aa: CSVLTGTTEAFF
len: 17; abundance: many; v_gene: TRBV25-1; CDR3aa: CASSESGDRGSSYEQYF
len: 13; abundance: few; v_gene: TRBV30; CDR3aa: CAWSLVVSYEQYF
len: 18; abundance: -; v_gene: TRBV7-9; CDR3aa: CASSSGLAGSWNTGGLFF
len: 14; abundance: -; v_gene: TRBV7-7; CDR3aa: CASSPGTGETEAFF
len: 15; abundance: -; v_gene: TRBV14; CDR3aa: CASPLRGIGNQPQHF
len: 16; abundance: -; v_gene: TRBV25-1; CDR3aa: CASSEEQQGSYNEQFF
len: 16; abundance: few; v_gene: TRBV27; CDR3aa: CASSGAGGDVPYEQYF
len: 13; abundance: -; v_gene: TRBV6-1; CDR3aa: CASSGDRVYEQYF
len: 15; abundance: few; v_gene: TRBV10-3; CDR3aa: CAISAFDGQADGYTF
len: 12; abundance: -; v_gene: TRBV30; CDR3aa: CAWSVAGREQYF
len: 15; abundance: -; v_gene: TRBV10-3; CDR3aa: CAIRSGASDSYEQYF
len: 15; abundance: -; v_gene: TRBV11-2; CDR3aa: CASSPREGPRKPQYF
len: 14; abundance: -; v_gene: TRBV20-1; CDR3aa: CSAIRSGGWDGYTF
len: 13; abundance: once; v_gene: TRBV29-1; CDR3aa: CSVGTVYINEQFF